This passage covers 5 T cell receptor beta chains from one sample sequenced in a study of molecular identifiers for immune sequencing clone quantification. TCRdb passed the PCR reads through MiXCR, listing each CDR3 protein once. The profile shows about half a million distinct CDR3 sequences, about 21% of them singletons. The sequencing input was naive CD8+ T cells from blood, with Jurkat cell RNA spiked in. As to subset: FACS-sorted CD8+CD4-CCR7+CD45RA+ naive T cells. Receptor source: a human donor in good health. Some libraries in this study had Jurkat cell RNA spiked in.

This clonotype was recorded many times. The chain links TRBV7-9 to TRBJ2-2, with D possibly matching TRBD2 (6 bases). The CDR3 length is 14 residues. Germline V gene sequence: CDR1 SEHNR, CDR2 FQNEAQ (reference sequence). Trimming cost V 10 bases and J 0 bases, with 12 bases left between them. Here the CDR3 reads CATPGTSNTGELFF. The CDR3 DNA follows: TGTGCCACTCCCGGGACTTCGAACACCGGGGAGCTGTTTTTT.

Concerning this clonotype itself: Just one base apart from a much larger clone, this may be a read error. The J gene is TRBJ2-1, the V gene TRBV29-1; D possibly matches TRBD1 or TRBD2 (5 bases each). The V end lost 0 bases, the J end lost 5 bases, and 11 bases lay between the germline ends. Per germline, CDR1 SQVTM and CDR2 ANQGSEA. The CDR3 is 14 residues long. The CDR3 coding sequence is TGCAGCGTTGAAGATCGCGAGGGGAACAATGAGCAGTTCTTC. This translates into CSVEDREGNNEQFF.

This clonotype showed up many times. The chain is built from TRBV5-6 and TRBJ1-4; D not certain. V lost 6 bases and J lost 8, with 14 bases in between. From germline, CDR1 is SGHDT and CDR2 YYEEEE. CDR3 size: 13 residues. The CDR3 DNA sequence: TGTGCCAGCAACACAGTCTTTAGGGAAAAACTGTTTTTT. Protein: CASNTVFREKLFF.

This chain's CDR3 is CSARDPGVYEQYF. In DNA, the CDR3 is TGCAGTGCTAGAGACCCGGGGGTTTACGAGCAGTACTTC. The chain couples TRBV20-1 to TRBJ2-7; the D gene is possibly TRBD2 (6 bases). Germline CDR1 DFQATT, CDR2 SNEGSKA (reference sequence). V was trimmed by 0 bases and J by 4 bases, leaving 10 bases between them. The CDR3 spans 13 residues.

This clonotype occurred many times. The chain joins TRBV14 to TRBJ2-7; a weak D match, TRBD2 (6 bases). The germline V gene has CDR1 SGHDN and CDR2 FVKESK. The CDR3 sequence is 14 residues long. Trimming removed 3 bases from V and 7 bases from J, with 16 bases in between. This CDR3 reads CASSHSNLRDEQYF. The CDR3 DNA reads as TGTGCCAGCAGCCACTCGAACCTGCGGGATGAGCAGTACTTC.